This TCR beta chain was obtained from a study of shared clonotypes between healthy human individuals. Source study methods: ImmunoSEQ only sent back junction sequences with no quality scores, so filtering was done differently. The assay was immunoSEQ multiplex PCR, and TCRdb's table has in-frame clones only and misses some. V and J calls plus clone size are reproduced from that table; the DNA served to infer D and trimming. Altogether nearly 1 million clones are present, approximately 76% being singletons, with the ten largest covering approximately 1.5%. Germline V CDR1 and CDR2: LNHDA, SQIVND (reference sequence). This CDR3 spans 16 amino acids. Deletions cut 4 bases from V and 8 bases from J, with 20 bases between. Whole-study findings and limits: It was the non-shared clonotypes that had lower generation probabilities than clonotypes shared by all four donors.

In this sample, this clone turned up once. Its cognate antigen is unknown. This chain uses TRBV19 with TRBJ1-4, with a possible D match to TRBD1 (5 bases). This receptor was taken from a man between 18 and 35 years old in good health. Source material: memory CD4+ T cells sorted from blood. Sample subset: CD45RA-negative fraction. In nucleotides, the CDR3 is TGTGCCAGTAGTACCCCCGGGCAGGGAAAGAGCGAAAAACTGTTTTTT. Translation: CASSTPGQGKSEKLFF.